This TCR beta chain is from a study of regulatory T cells in long-lasting Graves disease. In the study overall: Patients newly diagnosed with Graves' had been on antithyroid drugs for under 3 months. Study findings and constraints: It was in persistent disease that TRBV28, TRBJ1-2 and TRBJ2-5 were favored.

Through Arm-PCR of CDR3 regions and iRepertoire HTBI primers, TCR beta libraries were built. TCRdb fed the multiplex PCR reads into MiXCR, producing one record per CDR3 protein. The data contain around 450,000 distinct CDR3 sequences, 14% to 15% of them singletons. The CDR3 is 13 residues long. V lost 3 bases, J lost 4 bases, and 9 bases lay in between. Germline CDR1 is SGHDN and CDR2 is FVKESK. Comment on this clonotype: No antigen is known for it.

Described time point: newly diagnosed GD, antithyroid drugs for less than 3 months. The TCR library used RNA extracted from PBMCs. The same sample was also studied in work on T cells in Graves' hyperthyroidism and ophthalmopathy. That report notes: Model predictions of ophthalmopathy came a median approximately 6.8 months before onset.

The chain has TRBV14 and TRBJ1-1; D possibly corresponds to TRBD1 (5 bases). The receptor was isolated from a woman younger than 45 with Graves disease. The sample in question was peripheral blood mononuclear cells (PBMCs), obtained at new diagnosis, from a patient treated with antithyroid drugs. CDR3 coding DNA: TGTGCCAGCAGCCAGGGACTGACCACTGAAGCTTTCTTT. Translation gives CASSQGLTTEAFF. The full variable domain, in which reference TRBV14 and TRBJ1-1 provide the parts outside the CDR3, is EAGVTQFPSHSVIEKGQTVTLRCDPISGHDNLYWYRRVMGKEIKFLLHFVKESKQDESGMPNNRFLAERTGGTYSTLKVQPAELEDSGVYFCASSQGLTTEAFFGQGTRLTVV.